This T cell receptor beta chain was sequenced for a study of blood T cell repertoires in COVID-19. On the study more broadly: Sites across the United States, Italy and Spain contributed samples from acute and convalescent COVID-19. PBMCs, B-cell-depleted T cells, or T cells provided the cDNA or gDNA that made up the material.

V dropped 9 bases and J dropped 3 bases, with 8 bases sitting between them. CDR1 WNHNN and CDR2 SYGVQD come from the germline V gene (reference sequence). This CDR3 has 11 residues. Under the authors' procedure: Using reference gene primer amplification, nucleated cell counts were estimated. Sequencing was performed with immunoSEQ multiplex PCR; in TCRdb, only in-frame clones are kept and a portion is missing. V, J and clone size were drawn from that table, and D and trimming were deduced from the DNA. The table has under 100,000 clones, around nine tenths seen once. Sequencing input: peripheral blood. The sequence derives from a young man with acute or convalescent COVID-19. This chain joins TRBV10-1 and TRBJ2-5; D might be TRBD2 (6 bases). As DNA, the CDR3 is TGCGCCAGACTAGCAAAAGAGACCCAGTACTTC. Translating it yields CARLAKETQYF.